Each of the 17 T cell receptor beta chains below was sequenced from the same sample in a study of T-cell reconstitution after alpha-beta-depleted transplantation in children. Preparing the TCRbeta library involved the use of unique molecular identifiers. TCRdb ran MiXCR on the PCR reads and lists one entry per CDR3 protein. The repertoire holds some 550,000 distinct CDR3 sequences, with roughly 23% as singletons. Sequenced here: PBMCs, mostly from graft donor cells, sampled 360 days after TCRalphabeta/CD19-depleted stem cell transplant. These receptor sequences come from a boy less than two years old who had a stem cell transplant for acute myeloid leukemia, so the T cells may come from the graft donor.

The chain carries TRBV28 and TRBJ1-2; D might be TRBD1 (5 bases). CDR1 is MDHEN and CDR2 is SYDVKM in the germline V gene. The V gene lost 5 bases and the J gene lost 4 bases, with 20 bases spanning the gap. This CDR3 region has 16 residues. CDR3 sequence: CASSDVGTHLAYGYTF. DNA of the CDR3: TGTGCCAGCAGTGACGTGGGGACCCATCTCGCCTATGGCTACACCTTC.

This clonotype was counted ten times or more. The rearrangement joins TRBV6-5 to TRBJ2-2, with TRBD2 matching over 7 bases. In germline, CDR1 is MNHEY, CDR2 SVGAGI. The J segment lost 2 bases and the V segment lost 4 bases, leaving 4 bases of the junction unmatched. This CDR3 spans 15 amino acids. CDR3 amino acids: CASSFASGNTGELFF. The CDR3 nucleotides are TGTGCCAGCAGTTTCGCTAGCGGCAACACCGGGGAGCTGTTTTTT.

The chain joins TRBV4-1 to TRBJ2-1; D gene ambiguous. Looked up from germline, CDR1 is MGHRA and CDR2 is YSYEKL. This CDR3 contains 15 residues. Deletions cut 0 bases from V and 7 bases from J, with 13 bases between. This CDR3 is CASSQDLETLNEQFF. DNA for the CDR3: TGCGCCAGCAGCCAAGACCTAGAAACTTTAAATGAGCAGTTCTTC.

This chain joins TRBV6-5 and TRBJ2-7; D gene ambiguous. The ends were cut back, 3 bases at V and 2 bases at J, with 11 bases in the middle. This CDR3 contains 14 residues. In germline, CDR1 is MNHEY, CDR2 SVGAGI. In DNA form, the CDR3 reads TGTGCCAGCAGTTATGCGATGGGCCCCTACGAGCAGTACGTC. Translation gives CASSYAMGPYEQYV.

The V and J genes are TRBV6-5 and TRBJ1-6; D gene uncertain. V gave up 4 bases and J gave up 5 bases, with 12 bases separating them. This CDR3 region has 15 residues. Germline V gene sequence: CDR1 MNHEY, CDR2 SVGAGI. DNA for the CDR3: TGTGCCAGCAGTTGGGAACCGAATAATAATTCACCCCTCCACTTT. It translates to CASSWEPNNNSPLHF.

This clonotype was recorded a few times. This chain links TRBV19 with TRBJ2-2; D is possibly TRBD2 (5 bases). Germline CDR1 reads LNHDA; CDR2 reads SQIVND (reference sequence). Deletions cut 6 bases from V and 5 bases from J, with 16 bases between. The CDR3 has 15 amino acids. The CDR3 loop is CASRGRGHRTGELFF. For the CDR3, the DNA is TGTGCCAGTAGAGGTCGCGGGCATCGAACCGGGGAGCTGTTTTTT.

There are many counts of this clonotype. The CDR3 DNA reads as TGTGCCAGCAGCTTATTACCGGCAGATACGCAGTATTTT. This sequence encodes CASSLLPADTQYF. The gene calls are TRBV7-9 and TRBJ2-3; no clear D gene. Germline V gives CDR1 SEHNR, CDR2 FQNEAQ (reference sequence). The ends were cut back, 2 bases at V and 4 bases at J, with 7 bases in the middle. The CDR3 is made up of 13 amino acids.

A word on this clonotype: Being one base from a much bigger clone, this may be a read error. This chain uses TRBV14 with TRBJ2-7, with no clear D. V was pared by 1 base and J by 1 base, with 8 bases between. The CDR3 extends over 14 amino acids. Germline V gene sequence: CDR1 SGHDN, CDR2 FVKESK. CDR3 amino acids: CASSQVVRSYEQYV. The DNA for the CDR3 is TGTGCCAGCAGCCAAGTGGTCAGATCCTACGAGCAGTACGTC.

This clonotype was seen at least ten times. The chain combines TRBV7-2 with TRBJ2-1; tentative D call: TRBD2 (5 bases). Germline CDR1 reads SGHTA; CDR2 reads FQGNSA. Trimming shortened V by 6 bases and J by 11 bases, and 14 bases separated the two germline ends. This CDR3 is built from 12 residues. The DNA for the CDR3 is TGTGCCAGCAGTCTAGTGTGGAGGCAGCAGTTCTTC. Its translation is CASSLVWRQQFF.

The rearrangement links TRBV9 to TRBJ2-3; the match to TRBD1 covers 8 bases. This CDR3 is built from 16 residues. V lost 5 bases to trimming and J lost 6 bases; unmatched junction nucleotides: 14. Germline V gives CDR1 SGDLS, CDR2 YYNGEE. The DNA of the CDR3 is TGTGCCAGCAGTCACCCCCGGGACAGGTTCAGCGATACGCAGTATTTT. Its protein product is CASSHPRDRFSDTQYF. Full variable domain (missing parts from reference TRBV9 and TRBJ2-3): DSGVTQTPKHLITATGQRVTLRCSPRSGDLSVYWYQQSLDQGLQFLIQYYNGEERAKGNILERFSAQQFPDLHSELNLSSLELGDSALYFCASSHPRDRFSDTQYFGPGTRLTVL.

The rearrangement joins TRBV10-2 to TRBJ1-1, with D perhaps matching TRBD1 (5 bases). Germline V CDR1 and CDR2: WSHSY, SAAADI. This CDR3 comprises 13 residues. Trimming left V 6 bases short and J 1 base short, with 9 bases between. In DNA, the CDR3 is TGCGCCAGCAGGTCCGGGGGGAACACTGAAGCTTTCTTT. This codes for CASRSGGNTEAFF.

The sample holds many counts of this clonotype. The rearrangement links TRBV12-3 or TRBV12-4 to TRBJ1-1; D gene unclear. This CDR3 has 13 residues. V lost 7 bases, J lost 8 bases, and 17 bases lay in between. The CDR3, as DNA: TGTGCCAGCACCCCTATTCCGGGCTACGAAGCTTTCTTT. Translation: CASTPIPGYEAFF.

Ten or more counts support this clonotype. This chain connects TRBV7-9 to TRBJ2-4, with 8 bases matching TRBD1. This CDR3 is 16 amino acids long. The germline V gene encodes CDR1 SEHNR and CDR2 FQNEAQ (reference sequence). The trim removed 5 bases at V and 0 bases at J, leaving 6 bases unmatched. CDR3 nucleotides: TGTGCCAGCAGCGCGGACAGGGTTGCAGCCAAAAACATTCAGTACTTC. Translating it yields CASSADRVAAKNIQYF.

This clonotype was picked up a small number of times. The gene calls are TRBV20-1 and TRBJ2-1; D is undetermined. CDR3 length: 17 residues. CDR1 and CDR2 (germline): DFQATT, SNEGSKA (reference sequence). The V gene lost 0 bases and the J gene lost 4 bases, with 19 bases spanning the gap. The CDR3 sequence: CSARDVGMITTYNEQFF. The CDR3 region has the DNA TGCAGTGCTAGAGATGTTGGGATGATCACGACATACAATGAGCAGTTCTTC.

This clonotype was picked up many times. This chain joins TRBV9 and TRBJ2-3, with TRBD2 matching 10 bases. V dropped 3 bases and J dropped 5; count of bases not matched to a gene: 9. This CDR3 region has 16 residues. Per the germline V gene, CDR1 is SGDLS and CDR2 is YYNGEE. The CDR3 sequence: CASSAYGLAAEDTQYF. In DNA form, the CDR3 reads TGTGCCAGCAGCGCCTACGGACTAGCGGCGGAAGATACGCAGTATTTT. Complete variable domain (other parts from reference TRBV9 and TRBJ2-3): DSGVTQTPKHLITATGQRVTLRCSPRSGDLSVYWYQQSLDQGLQFLIQYYNGEERAKGNILERFSAQQFPDLHSELNLSSLELGDSALYFCASSAYGLAAEDTQYFGPGTRLTVL.

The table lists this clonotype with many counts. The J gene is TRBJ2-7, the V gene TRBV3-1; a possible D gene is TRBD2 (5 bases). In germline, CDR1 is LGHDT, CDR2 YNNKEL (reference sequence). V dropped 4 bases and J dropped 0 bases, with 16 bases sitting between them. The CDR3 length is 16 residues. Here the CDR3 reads CASSPRGGAPSYEQYF. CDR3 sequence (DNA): TGTGCCAGCAGCCCCCGGGGTGGAGCGCCCTCCTACGAGCAGTACTTC.

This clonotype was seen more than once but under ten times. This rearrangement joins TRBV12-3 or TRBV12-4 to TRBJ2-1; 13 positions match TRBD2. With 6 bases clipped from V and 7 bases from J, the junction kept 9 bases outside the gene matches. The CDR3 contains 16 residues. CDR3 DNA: TGTGCCAGCAGAAGGACTAGCGGGGGCACCGGGAATGAGCAGTTCTTC. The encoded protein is CASRRTSGGTGNEQFF.